Here is one T cell receptor beta chain with its context. What it binds is not known. This sample is part of a study of T cells expressing NK-cell markers. For the study at large: According to the study, TCR beta repertoires originated from sorted CD3+CD56+NKG2C+, CD3+CD56+NKG2C- and CD3+CD56-NKG2C+ T cells. Study outcomes and limitations: These clonotypes also led the CD3+CD56-NKG2C+ fraction in four donors.

The CDR3 spans 17 residues. The germline CDR1 and CDR2 sequences are SGHRS and YFSETQ. The authors made TCR beta cDNA libraries by 5'RACE template switching. This switching added a universal primer site and UMIs. From the 5' RACE reads, TCRdb lists one entry per CDR3 protein and no DNA. Its listing shows around 550,000 distinct CDR3 sequences. J is TRBJ2-5 and V is TRBV5-1; the TRBD2 assignment by TCRdb is unverifiable without DNA. This clonotype was sampled from a man younger than 35 in good health. Sequencing was done on a sample of blood T cells: a sorted CD56 or NKG2C T cell subset, CD4+ or CD8+ T cells, or bulk PBMC T cells (not recorded which). This chain's CDR3 is CASSLGPSGGMQETQYF.